The sequence of this TCR beta chain was determined in a study of identical twins (dated by TCRdb to the mid-2010s). A note on the overall study: To test whether fetal clonotypes persist, the study used deep sequencing on TCR alpha and beta repertoires from monozygotic twins, unrelated adults of various ages, and cord blood. To rule out contamination, replicate twin experiments were performed at different times with different library preparation protocols.

Only healthy Caucasian donors were included. The twin cohort comprised three pairs of female monozygotic twins, all aged roughly 18 to 30 years. Positive isolation kits from Invitrogen were used to isolate the CD4+ and CD8+ T cell populations. The library came from 5' RACE. Sequencing relied on an Illumina HiSeq 2000. Template switching introduced a universal primer binding site; the final cDNA contained a unique molecular identifier, enabling accurate counting of TCR cDNA molecules. First-strand cDNA for TCR alpha and beta chains was synthesized from specific primers in the conserved constant-segment region. To control for contamination, every cDNA library was double barcoded, receiving both a SMART-Mk sample barcode and Illumina barcodes. TruSeq adapter sequences along with Illumina sample barcodes were introduced in two successive PCR steps. TCR alpha and beta cDNA libraries were sequenced on the Illumina HiSeq platform with custom primers. On the study's bioinformatics: Raw reads were processed with MiGEC to extract unique molecular identifiers, and MiXCR was used to determine CDR3 positions. For each individual, recombination models were inferred using an EM algorithm with the repgenHMM and IGoR tools. Shared clonotypes were analyzed with the tcR package in R, and sharing was normalized by the product of cloneset sizes. To study raw recombination without the effects of thymic and clonal selection, out-of-frame nonproductive sequences were analyzed. TCRdb reprocessed the public reads (quality trimming at Q25 with fastp, clone calling with MiXCR) and kept in-frame beta chains. Entries are consolidated by CDR3 protein sequence, retaining the most common genes and DNA. Clone size and V and J calls follow TCRdb, not the original study. This sample has some 190,000 distinct CDR3 sequences in its table, and approximately 16% of those were observed once. The ten biggest clones cover around 40% of the sample.

Paper-wide results and their limitations: In monozygotic twins, out-of-frame TCR alpha sharing was systematically underestimated by recombination models, although the models agreed with sharing between unrelated individuals. Conclusions relied on cross-sectional statistical analysis, since the same donors could not be followed over many years. Invariant T cells such as MAIT and iNKT could partly confound zero-insertion analyses, although diverse VJ usage argued against such confounding for most clonotypes. Compared with coincidental sharing between unrelated individuals, out-of-frame TCR alpha sequences shared between twins showed an excess of sequences with low generation probability. Abundant cord blood beta clonotypes carried fewer insertions; young adult naive repertoires showed a weaker similar trend, while memory repertoires showed none. Excess twin sharing in beta out-of-frame sequences was weaker because fewer shared sequences lowered the signal-to-noise ratio.

This clonotype was counted a few times. What this receptor recognizes is not known. Base qualities are not at hand, and no much larger clone is one base apart. These sequences were also reported in another study, on T cells expressing NK-cell markers. Reported in the second study: Three sorted T-cell subsets (CD3+CD56+NKG2C+, CD3+CD56+NKG2C- and CD3+CD56-NKG2C+) from eight donors had their TCR beta-chain repertoires profiled. Seven of the eight sequenced donors were HCMV-seropositive and one was HCMV-seronegative. In several experiments an anti-gammadeltaTCR antibody was added to restrict sorting to alphabetaTCR-expressing T cells. In more than 5 donors, the dominant CD3+CD56+NKG2C+ clonotypes ranked among the top 10 CD8+ clonotypes, making up about 1.0-7.5% of CD8+ T cells. Those dominant clonotypes were again the most abundant among CD3+CD56-NKG2C+ cells in a few donors, at about 28.3-60.1%. It remained unclear whether the expanded NKG2C-expressing T cell clones were specific for HCMV antigens. The eight sequenced donors were randomly selected healthy volunteers, three men and five women. A commercial ELISA kit detecting HCMV-specific IgG in serum was used to determine HCMV serostatus. MIGEC handled demultiplexing of the reads and grouping by UMI, while MiTCR was used to assemble and quantify clonotypes. To exclude erroneous sequences, only TCR cDNA sequences supported by at least two reads were retained. Downstream repertoire analysis used the tcR package, and clonotypes were matched across fractions by CDR3 nucleotide sequence plus V segment. VDJmatch was used to annotate antigen specificity against VDJdb, with one amino acid substitution in CDR3 permitted.

Sequencing was done on a sample of CD8+ T cells sorted from blood. This clonotype was sampled from a woman aged 18-29 years in good health.

The CDR3 protein is CASSSGGKGPESGANVLTF. The DNA reads as follows: TGTGCCAGCAGTTCAGGGGGGAAGGGACCAGAGTCTGGGGCCAACGTCCTGACTTTC. The V and J genes are TRBV6-5 and TRBJ2-6, with TRBD1 perhaps the D gene, on 7 matching bases. V lost 4 bases and J lost 1 base; the stretch between them is 20 bases long. Via the germline V gene, CDR1 is MNHEY and CDR2 SVGAGI. The CDR3 covers 19 residues, taking in both the cysteine and the phenylalanine. The kept DNA is CDR3 alone, 57 bases in frame from the first base.